These 2 T cell receptor beta chains originate from one sample sequenced in a study of cytomegalovirus exposure and HLA in healthy donors. Amplification used 60 Vbeta primers and 13 Jbeta primers. TCRdb's copy holds only in-frame clones and misses some; the assay was immunoSEQ multiplex PCR. The repertoire table contains roughly 76,000 clones. Sequenced: PBMCs. The receptor source for this set is a female donor in good health and CMV-seropositive.

This chain joins TRBV6-1 and TRBJ2-7; maybe TRBD1 (6 bases). The germline CDR1 and CDR2 sequences are MNHNS and SASEGT. This CDR3 comprises 13 residues. V was clipped by 10 bases and J by 6 bases, with 19 bases between them. CDR3 loop: CATTRTAPFEQYF. In DNA form, the CDR3 reads TGTGCCACCACCCGGACAGCTCCCTTCGAGCAGTACTTC.

The chain has TRBV25-1 and TRBJ1-5; TRBD1 aligns across 7 bases. Per germline, CDR1 MGHDK and CDR2 SYGVNS. The CDR3 sequence is 13 residues long. Germline trimming cut 7 bases from V and 5 bases from J; bases unmatched to any gene: 5. CDR3 coding DNA: TGTGCCAGCACCTCAGGGGGAGATCAGCCCCAGCATTTT. Translated: CASTSGGDQPQHF. Combining the CDR3 with reference TRBV25-1 and TRBJ1-5 gives the whole variable domain EADIYQTPRYLVIGTGKKITLECSQTMGHDKMYWYQQDPGMELHLIHYSYGVNSTEKGDLSSESTVSRIRTEHFPLTLESARPSHTSQYLCASTSGGDQPQHFGDGTRLSIL.